This T cell receptor beta chain was retrieved from a study of tumor-infiltrating lymphocytes in primary liver carcinoma (dated by TCRdb to about 2017). Regarding the study in general: The five patients, three men and two women aged 30 to 69 years, had hepatocellular carcinoma (four) or combined HCC and intrahepatic cholangiocarcinoma (one). The five patients had tumors of stage T1-T3 N0M0, with maximum diameters ranging from roughly 4.2 to 10 cm. Each sample produced roughly 3.5 to 8 million productive TCRbeta reads, and read depth showed no significant difference between tissue types. Across five regions of each liver tumor, along with adjacent normal tissue and blood, the study brought together TCRbeta repertoire sequencing, expression microarrays and whole-exome sequencing. TCRbeta repertoire sequencing covered 35 or so specimens from 5 patients: around 25 tumor regions, 5 adjacent noncancerous liver tissues and 5 peripheral blood samples. To link TCRbeta repertoire diversity with the local molecular phenotype, the roughly 23 tumor region samples were profiled using Agilent mRNA microarrays. High reproducibility was observed for the technical replicate repertoires, with mean shared-clone rates near 0.89 and correlation coefficients above 0.95. Study-level results and caveats: With just a handful of patients in the study, the authors point out that the findings should be validated in a larger study. Only about 7.5-25% of top clones were found in all five regions of a tumor, suggesting spatial heterogeneity of tumor-infiltrating T cells. Because the samples were bulk and unsorted, CD4+ and CD8+ T cell repertoires could not be compared. Compared with blood, tumors had a significantly larger share of the repertoire taken up by the top 250 clones (p = 0.039). Repertoire overlap was higher between tumor regions (mean roughly 35%) than tumor-adjacent (approximately 17%) or tumor-blood (14%) pairs, consistent with antigen-driven expansion. Only the TCR beta chain was sequenced, which likely underestimates true repertoire diversity because unpaired alpha chains were not captured.

Concerning this clonotype itself: The target of this receptor is not known. Likely a read error: the CDR3 ends without its conserved phenylalanine or tryptophan.

Without any cell sorting, total RNA and DNA were co-extracted from about 20-30 mg of bulk tissue using the AllPrep DNA/RNA mini kit. Four to six patients with histopathologically diagnosed primary liver carcinoma underwent surgical resection in China between late 2015 and early 2016. At the time of sampling, the patients had chronic HBV infection and had not received any treatment. Five spatially separated regions were sampled per tumor: superior, inferior, left-lateral and right-lateral poles, plus the tumor centre. Histological examination found more than 75% viable tumor cells in every tumor sample. Each fresh piece of tumor and adjacent tissue was cut in two, with one half stored in RNAlater at -80 degrees C and the other half sent for histology. CDR1 and CDR2 (SGHRS, YFSETQ) derive from the germline V gene. Including both end residues, the CDR3 is 18 amino acids long. Only CDR3 DNA remains: 54 bases, in frame from the first base.

Starting from approximately 460 ng total RNA, TCRbeta-specific cDNA was produced by reverse transcription with a constant-region primer and ProtoScript II reverse transcriptase. Three nested multiplex PCR rounds, following a slightly modified ARM-PCR procedure, were used to build the TCRbeta libraries. The first two PCR rounds used multiplex TRBV1-TRBV30 forward primers with a Cbeta reverse primer, each for about 10 cycles. Sample barcodes and Illumina adapters were added in a final 25-cycle PCR using Deep VentR polymerase. Before sequencing, amplicons of 200-500 bp were purified from gel using a QIAquick gel extraction kit. TCRbeta amplicons were sequenced on an Illumina HiSeq 2500 with 250-bp paired-end reads. In the original analysis: To recover full CDR3 sequences, reads were quality-trimmed using Trimmomatic v0.33 and paired reads were then merged using FLASH v1.2.11. V, D and J germline segments were assigned to the rearranged TCRbeta sequences by MiGEC v1.2.1b. Clonotype statistics and Shannon-Wiener diversity indices were calculated with VDJtools v1.0.0. Except for diversity analysis, only the 250 most abundant clonotypes of each sample were used in subsequent analyses to reduce sampling bias. The public reads were reprocessed in TCRdb via fastp at Q25 and MiXCR, keeping in-frame beta chains. Identical CDR3 protein sequences are pooled into one entry, listed with their most common genes and DNA. The V and J calls shown here were made by TCRdb, not taken from the authors' results. In all, the sample holds about 70,000 distinct CDR3 sequences, and 55% to 75% of those were seen once. The ten top clones hold around 30% of the sample.

The chain employs TRBV5-1 and TRBJ2-3, with 10 bases aligning to TRBD2. Source material: liver tumor tissue from sampling region 4. The cell subset or site tag for this specimen amounts to: tumor region T4, right-lateral pole. The source of this sequence is a man between 40 and 49 years old with primary liver carcinoma and hepatitis B virus infection. CDR3 reads: CANSLTLAGSTGTDTQYC. The nucleotide sequence reads TGCGCCAACAGCTTGACACTAGCGGGATCCACTGGCACAGATACGCAGTATTGT.